One T cell receptor (beta chain) is described in this entry. Authors' data handling: Amplification with reference gene primers provided the estimates of nucleated cell counts. TCRdb's table, derived via immunoSEQ multiplex PCR, lists solely in-frame clones and lacks some. That table supplies the V and J calls and clone size; D and trimming were determined from the DNA. The sample includes 250,000 to 350,000 clones, just under 90% seen only once; the top ten take roughly 2.8%. A COVID-19 case had been met by exposed participants during the 2 weeks before study entry. The CDR3 is made up of 16 amino acids. V dropped 0 bases and J dropped 0 bases, with 12 bases sitting between them. In germline, CDR1 is MNHEY, CDR2 SVGAGI. This entry comes from a study of blood T cell repertoires in COVID-19. Turning to the study itself: T cells, B-cell-depleted T cells, or PBMCs provided the cDNA or gDNA that served as material.

V gene TRBV6-5 combines with J gene TRBJ2-7, with a possible D match to TRBD2 (6 bases). The source is a woman aged 50 to 60 who had been exposed to COVID-19. The sequenced material came from PBMCs or T cells enriched from blood (not recorded which). CDR3 protein: CASSYSGGHSSYEQYF. The CDR3, as DNA: TGTGCCAGCAGTTACTCGGGGGGTCACAGCTCCTACGAGCAGTACTTC.